These 5 T cell receptor beta chains came from one sample sequenced in a study of response to subunit inactivated influenza vaccine. TCRdb reanalysed the RT-PCR reads using MiXCR and keeps one entry per CDR3 protein. Of hundreds of thousands of distinct CDR3 sequences listed, over 9.5% were seen once; the top ten hold roughly 10%. Here the sequenced sample was PBMCs from blood, taken on the day of vaccination. The source of these receptors is a man aged 50-60 years who received an inactivated influenza vaccine.

CDR3 in DNA: TGTGCCAGCAGCTTAGGCCGCGGGAGGGATACGCAGTATTTT. It specifies CASSLGRGRDTQYF. The chain couples TRBV7-2 to TRBJ2-3; 8 bases match TRBD2. This CDR3 has 14 residues. Per germline, CDR1 SGHTA and CDR2 FQGNSA. The junction had 3 bases not matched to a gene; V was cut back by 1 base and J by 6 bases. The full variable domain, its missing parts supplied by reference TRBV7-2 and TRBJ2-3, is GAGVSQSPSNKVTEKGKDVELRCDPISGHTALYWYRQSLGQGLEFLIYFQGNSAPDKSGLPSDRFSAERTGGSVSTLTIQRTQQEDSAVYLCASSLGRGRDTQYFGPGTRLTVL.

This sequence joins TRBV24-1 and TRBJ2-5; D is uncertain. The CDR3 runs 13 residues. Looked up from germline, CDR1 is KGHDR and CDR2 is SFDVKD. Between the trimmed V and J ends, which lost 5 bases and 5 bases, there was a span of 11 bases. CDR3 protein: CATSAYAPETQYF. The CDR3 DNA reads TGTGCCACCAGTGCTTACGCCCCGGAGACCCAGTACTTC.

V is TRBV20-1 and J is TRBJ2-5; D might be TRBD1 (5 bases). Looked up from germline, CDR1 is DFQATT and CDR2 is SNEGSKA (reference sequence). The CDR3 is 13 amino acids. The CDR3 here is CSGHASGAETQYF. The CDR3 DNA is TGCAGCGGCCACGCGAGTGGGGCGGAGACCCAGTACTTC.

This clonotype was counted only a few times. This chain uses TRBV20-1 with TRBJ1-6, with D perhaps TRBD1 (6 bases). This CDR3 has 13 residues. V was cut by 7 bases and J by 9 bases, with 16 bases left in between. CDR1 and CDR2 from the germline V gene are DFQATT and SNEGSKA (reference sequence). The CDR3 loop reads CSVNRVIFSPLHF. CDR3 nucleotide sequence: TGCAGTGTCAACAGGGTGATTTTTTCACCCCTCCACTTT.

This clonotype was seen a handful of times. J is TRBJ1-3 and V is TRBV12-3 or TRBV12-4; D perhaps matches TRBD1 (5 bases). V was pared by 5 bases and J by 1 base, with 12 bases between. The CDR3 consists of 15 residues. This CDR3 reads CASSETVKSGNTIYF. The CDR3 DNA follows: TGTGCCAGCAGTGAGACAGTGAAGTCTGGAAACACCATATATTTT.